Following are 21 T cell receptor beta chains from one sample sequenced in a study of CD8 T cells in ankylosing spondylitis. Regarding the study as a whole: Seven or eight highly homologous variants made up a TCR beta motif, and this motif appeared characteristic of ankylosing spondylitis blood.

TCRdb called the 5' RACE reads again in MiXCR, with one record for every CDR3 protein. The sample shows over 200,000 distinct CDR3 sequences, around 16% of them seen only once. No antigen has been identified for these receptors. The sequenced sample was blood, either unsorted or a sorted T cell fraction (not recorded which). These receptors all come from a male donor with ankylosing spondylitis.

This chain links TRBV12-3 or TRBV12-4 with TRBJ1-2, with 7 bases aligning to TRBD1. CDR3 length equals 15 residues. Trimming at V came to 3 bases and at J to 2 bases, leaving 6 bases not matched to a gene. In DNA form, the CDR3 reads TGTGCCAGCAGTTTTATGGACAGGCTAAACTATGGCTACACCTTC. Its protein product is CASSFMDRLNYGYTF.

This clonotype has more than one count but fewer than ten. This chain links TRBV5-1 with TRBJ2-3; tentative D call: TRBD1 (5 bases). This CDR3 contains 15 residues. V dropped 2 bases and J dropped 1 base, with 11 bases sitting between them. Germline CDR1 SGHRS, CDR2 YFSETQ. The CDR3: CASSFLGQGTDTQYF. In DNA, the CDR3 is TGCGCCAGCAGCTTTTTGGGGCAGGGCACAGATACGCAGTATTTT.

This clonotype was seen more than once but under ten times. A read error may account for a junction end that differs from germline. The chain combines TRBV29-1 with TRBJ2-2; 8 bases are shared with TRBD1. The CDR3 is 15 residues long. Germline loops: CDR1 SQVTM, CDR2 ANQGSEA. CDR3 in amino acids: CSVEGRTGRTGELFF. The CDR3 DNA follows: TGCAGCGTGGAAGGGAGGACAGGGAGGACCGGGGAGCTGTTTTTT.

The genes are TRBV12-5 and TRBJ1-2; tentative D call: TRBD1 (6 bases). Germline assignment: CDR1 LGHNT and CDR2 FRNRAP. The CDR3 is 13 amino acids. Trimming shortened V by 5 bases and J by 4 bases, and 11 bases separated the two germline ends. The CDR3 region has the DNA TGTGCTAGTGGTCCTCTGGACAGCTATGGCTACACCTTC. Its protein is CASGPLDSYGYTF. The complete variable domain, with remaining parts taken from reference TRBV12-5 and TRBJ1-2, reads DARVTQTPRHKVTEMGQEVTMRCQPILGHNTVFWYRQTMMQGLELLAYFRNRAPLDDSGMPKDRFSAEMPDATLATLKIQPSEPRDSAVYFCASGPLDSYGYTFGSGTRLTVV.

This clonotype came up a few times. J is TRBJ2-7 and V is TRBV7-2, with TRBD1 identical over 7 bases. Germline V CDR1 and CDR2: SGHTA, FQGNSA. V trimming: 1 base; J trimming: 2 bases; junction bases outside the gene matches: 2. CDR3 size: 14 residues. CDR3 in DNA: TGTGCCAGCAGCTTAGTGGGACAGCCCTACGAGCAGTACTTC. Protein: CASSLVGQPYEQYF.

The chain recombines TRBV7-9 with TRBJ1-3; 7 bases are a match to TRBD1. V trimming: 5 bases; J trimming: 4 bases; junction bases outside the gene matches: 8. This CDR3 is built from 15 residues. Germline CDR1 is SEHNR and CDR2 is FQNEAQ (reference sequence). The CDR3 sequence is CASSIGQASGNTIYF. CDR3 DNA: TGTGCCAGCAGCATCGGACAGGCCTCGGGAAACACCATATATTTT.

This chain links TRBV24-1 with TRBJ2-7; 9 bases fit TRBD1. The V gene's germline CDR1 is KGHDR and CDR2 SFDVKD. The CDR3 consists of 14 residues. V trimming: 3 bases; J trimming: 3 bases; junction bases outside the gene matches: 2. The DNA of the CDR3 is TGTGCCACCAGTGATGGGACAGGGCTCTACGAGCAGTACTTC. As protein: CATSDGTGLYEQYF.

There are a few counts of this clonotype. CDR3 residues: CASSLPDYGYNEQFF. The DNA of the CDR3 is TGTGCCAGCAGCTTGCCAGACTATGGGTACAATGAGCAGTTCTTC. The gene calls are TRBV5-6 and TRBJ2-1, with a weak D call TRBD2 (5 bases). V was trimmed by 1 base and J by 4 bases, leaving 12 bases between them. The CDR3 sequence is 15 residues long. CDR1 SGHDT and CDR2 YYEEEE come from the germline V gene. Full variable domain (rest looked up from reference TRBV5-6 and TRBJ2-1): DAGVTQSPTHLIKTRGQQVTLRCSPKSGHDTVSWYQQALGQGPQFIFQYYEEEERQRGNFPDRFSGHQFPNYSSELNVNALLLGDSALYLCASSLPDYGYNEQFFGPGTRLTVL.

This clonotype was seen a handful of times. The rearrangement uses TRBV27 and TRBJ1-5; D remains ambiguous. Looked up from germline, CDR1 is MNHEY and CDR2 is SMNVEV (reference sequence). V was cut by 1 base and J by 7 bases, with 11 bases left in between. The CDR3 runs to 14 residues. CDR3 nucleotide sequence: TGTGCCAGCAGTTTATTAGGGTCGGGGCAGCCCCAGCATTTT. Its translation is CASSLLGSGQPQHF.

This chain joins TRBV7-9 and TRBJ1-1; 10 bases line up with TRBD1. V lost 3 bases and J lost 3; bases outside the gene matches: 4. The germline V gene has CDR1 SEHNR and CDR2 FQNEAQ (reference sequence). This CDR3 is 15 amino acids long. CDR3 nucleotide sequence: TGTGCCAGCAGCTTTCCGGGACAGGGGTACACTGAAGCTTTCTTT. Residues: CASSFPGQGYTEAFF. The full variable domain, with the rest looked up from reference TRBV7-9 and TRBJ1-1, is DTGVSQNPRHKITKRGQNVTFRCDPISEHNRLYWYRQTLGQGPEFLTYFQNEAQLEKSRLLSDRFSAERPKGSFSTLEIQRTEQGDSAMYLCASSFPGQGYTEAFFGQGTRLTVV.

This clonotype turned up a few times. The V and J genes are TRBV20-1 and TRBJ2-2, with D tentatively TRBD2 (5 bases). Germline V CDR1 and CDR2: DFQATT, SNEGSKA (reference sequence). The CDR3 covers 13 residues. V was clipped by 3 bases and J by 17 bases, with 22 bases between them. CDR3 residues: CSASGLHTGERFF. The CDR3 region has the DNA TGCAGTGCTAGTGGACTTCACACCGGGGAGCGTTTTTTT.

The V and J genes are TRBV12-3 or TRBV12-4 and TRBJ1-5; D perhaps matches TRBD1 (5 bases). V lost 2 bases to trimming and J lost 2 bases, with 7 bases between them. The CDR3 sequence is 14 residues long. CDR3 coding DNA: TGTGCCAGCAGTTTATGGGGGGGCAATCAGCCCCAGCATTTT. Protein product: CASSLWGGNQPQHF.

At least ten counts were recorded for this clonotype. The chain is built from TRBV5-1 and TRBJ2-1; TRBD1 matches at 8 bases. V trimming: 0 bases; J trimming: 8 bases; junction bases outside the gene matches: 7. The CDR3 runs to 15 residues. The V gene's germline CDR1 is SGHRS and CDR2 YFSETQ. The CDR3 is CASSLAVTGADEQFF. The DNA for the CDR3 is TGCGCCAGCAGCTTGGCGGTGACAGGGGCGGATGAGCAGTTCTTC.

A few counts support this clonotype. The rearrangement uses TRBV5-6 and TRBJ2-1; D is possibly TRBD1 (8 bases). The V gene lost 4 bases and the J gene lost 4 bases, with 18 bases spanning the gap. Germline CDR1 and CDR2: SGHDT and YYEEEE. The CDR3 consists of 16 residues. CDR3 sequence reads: CASSPGRDRLYNEQFF. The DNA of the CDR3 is TGTGCCAGCAGCCCGGGGAGGGACAGGTTATACAATGAGCAGTTCTTC.

This chain's CDR3 is CASSLAGTGFYEQYF. The CDR3 DNA reads TGCGCCAGCAGCTTGGCCGGGACAGGGTTCTACGAGCAGTACTTC. The V and J genes are TRBV5-1 and TRBJ2-7, with 9 bases matching TRBD1. Trimming at V came to 0 bases and at J to 3 bases, leaving 4 bases not matched to a gene. The CDR3 contains 15 residues. The germline V gene has CDR1 SGHRS and CDR2 YFSETQ.

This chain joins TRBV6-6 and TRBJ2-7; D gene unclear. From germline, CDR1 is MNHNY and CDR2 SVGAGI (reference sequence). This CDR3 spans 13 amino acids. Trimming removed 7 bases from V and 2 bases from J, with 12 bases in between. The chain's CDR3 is CASIQWAAYEQYF. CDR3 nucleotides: TGTGCCAGCATCCAGTGGGCAGCCTACGAGCAGTACTTC.

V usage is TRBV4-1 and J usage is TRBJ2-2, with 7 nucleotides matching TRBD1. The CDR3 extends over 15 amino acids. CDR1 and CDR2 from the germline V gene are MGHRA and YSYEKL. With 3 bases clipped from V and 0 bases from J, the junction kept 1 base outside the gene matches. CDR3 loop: CASSQTGSNTGELFF. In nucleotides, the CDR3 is TGCGCCAGCAGCCAGACAGGGTCGAACACCGGGGAGCTGTTTTTT.

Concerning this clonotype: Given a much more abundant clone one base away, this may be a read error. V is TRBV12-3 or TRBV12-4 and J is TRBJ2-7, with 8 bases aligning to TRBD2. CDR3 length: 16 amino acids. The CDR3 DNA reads TGTGCCAGCAGTTTAGCGCTAGGACTAGCAGCCTACCAGCAGTACTTC. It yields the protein CASSLALGLAAYQQYF.

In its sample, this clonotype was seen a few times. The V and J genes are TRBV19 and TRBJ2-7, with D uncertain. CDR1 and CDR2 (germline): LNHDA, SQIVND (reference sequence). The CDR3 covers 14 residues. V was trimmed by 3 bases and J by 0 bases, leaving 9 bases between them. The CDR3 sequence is CASSILATSYEQYF. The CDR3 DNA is TGTGCCAGTAGTATCCTCGCGACCTCCTACGAGCAGTACTTC.

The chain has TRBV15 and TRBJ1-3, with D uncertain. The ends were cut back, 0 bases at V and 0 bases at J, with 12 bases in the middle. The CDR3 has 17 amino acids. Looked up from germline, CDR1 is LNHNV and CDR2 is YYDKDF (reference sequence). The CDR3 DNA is TGTGCCACCAGCAGAGATCTGGGAACGGCCTCTGGAAACACCATATATTTT. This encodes CATSRDLGTASGNTIYF.

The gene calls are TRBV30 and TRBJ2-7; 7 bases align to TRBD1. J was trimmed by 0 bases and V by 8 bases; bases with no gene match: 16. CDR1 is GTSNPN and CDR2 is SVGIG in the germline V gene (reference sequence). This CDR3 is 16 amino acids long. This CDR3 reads CAMEFVGGAGSYEQYF. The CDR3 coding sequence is TGTGCCATGGAGTTCGTAGGGGGCGCCGGCTCCTACGAGCAGTACTTC.